Sequencing of this T cell receptor (beta chain) was carried out in a study of blood T cells in healthy people across ages (dated by TCRdb to 2013 to 2016). The study in broad terms: In model experiments, template switching captured roughly one uniquely barcoded TCR beta cDNA molecule for every two T cells. To track age-related changes in TCR beta repertoire diversity, the study relied on deep sequencing normalized with unique cDNA molecular identifiers. The donors were divided into four age groups: young (average approximately 17 years), middle-aged (roughly 42), aged (under 70) and long-lived (approximately 74). To avoid experimental bias, donors of different ages were spread randomly across the sequencing lanes. For two donors (one aged 18 to 30 and one aged 80 or older), the study analyzed two additional independent replicas of 1 million unique cDNA reads from the same blood draw.

Trimming leaves V shorter by 2 bases and J shorter by 5 bases, with the junction holding 10 bases beyond the gene matches. The CDR3, cysteine through phenylalanine, is 15 amino acids long. Just the 45-base CDR3 DNA is kept, in frame starting at base 1. The germline V gene (reference sequence) yields DFQATT for CDR1 and SNEGSKA for CDR2. The library came from 5' RACE. The instrument was an Illumina HiSeq 2500. A second roughly 7 to 11 cycle PCR used a sample-barcoded 5' primer and a J-beta primer mix. Each TCR beta cDNA molecule received a unique molecular identifier from a template-switch 5' adaptor carrying 12 random nucleotides. Each sample yielded at least 3 million CDR3-containing paired-end reads. All of the RNA was converted into first-strand cDNA using the Mint cDNA synthesis kit, with a TRBC-specific oligonucleotide serving as the primer. All cDNA was treated with uracil-DNA glycosylase and then went through a first 18-cycle PCR with the universal primers M1SS and BC2_uni_R. The study's own analysis went as follows. For normalization, 1 million high-quality reads, each with a distinct molecular identifier, were randomly selected from each sample. Reads sharing molecular identifiers were discarded rather than binned into consensus sequences. MiTCR, run with a Q25 quality threshold and the strictest error-elimination algorithm, handled CDR3 identification, clonotype clustering and error correction. A nonparametric unseen species model using Euler transformation provided a lower-bound estimate of total TCR beta diversity. TCRdb applied fastp at Q25 and MiXCR to the public reads, then kept only in-frame beta chains. Every CDR3 protein is listed once, alongside the most common genes and DNA of its rows. The V and J calls were determined by TCRdb, not by the authors. This sample has about 1,800,000 distinct CDR3 sequences in its table, and roughly 27% of those were observed once. About 7.7% of the sample is taken by the ten largest.

In the case of this clonotype: This receptor's antigen is unknown. Nothing much larger sits one base from this clone, and base qualities are not available.

Donors were approximately 42 systemically healthy Caucasian individuals from Russia aged roughly 6 to 100 years. About 9.6 milliliters of peripheral blood were collected from each donor into EDTA-treated Vacutainer tubes. Ficoll-Paque density-gradient centrifugation was used to isolate PBMCs, with at least 7 million obtained per sample. Total RNA, at least 5 micrograms per sample, was extracted from PBMCs with Trizol reagent. Naive CD45RAhigh/CD27high T cell percentages were measured by flow cytometry on a PBMC aliquot from every donor. What the research found in general, with its limitations: Because the CMV infection status of the donors was unknown, age-related changes in expanded clonotypes may potentially have been confounded. Compared with the aged group, more naive CD4+ T cells, fewer expanded clones and increased TCR diversity were shown by the long-lived group, suggesting age selection. Since profiling was done on bulk unsorted PBMCs, naive and antigen-experienced compartments could not be conclusively compared. Observed TCR beta diversity per million T cells fell roughly linearly with age, and a significant reduction was already apparent by age roughly 40. The percentage of naive T cells measured by flow cytometry correlated strongly with observed TCR beta diversity. Estimates of total diversity based on one million sequenced T cells were considered lower bounds and underestimates.

The sequenced sample was blood. The TCR comes from a woman aged 25-40 years in good health. The chain was built from TRBV20-1 and TRBJ2-5; TRBD2 aligns with 8 central bases. The encoded CDR3 is CSARTPSGSGETQYF. The DNA sequence is as follows: TGCAGTGCTAGAACCCCAAGCGGGAGTGGGGAGACCCAGTACTTC.